The rows below give T cell receptor beta chains drawn from one sample of a study of cytotoxic CD8 clonotypes in ibrutinib-treated CLL. Assay used: immunoSEQ multiplex PCR; TCRdb lists only in-frame clones, some missing. The sample lists about 130,000 clones, about 78% occurring once. The material sequenced was PBMCs, taken after 24 months of ibrutinib treatment. The receptors were gathered from a human donor with chronic lymphocytic leukemia. The CDR3 runs from the conserved cysteine through the conserved F or W. The order of the fields is clone size, V gene, D gene, J gene, CDR3 protein, CDR3 DNA. The D gene is left open where the match is weak. Clone size is shown for a subset of rows, as once, few, many or a class of expanded clone.

size: few
V: TRBV9
D: NA
J: TRBJ1-1
CDR3: CASSVLSMNTEAFF
DNA: TGTGCCAGCAGCGTATTGTCCATGAACACTGAAGCTTTCTTT

size: few
V: TRBV10-3
D: NA
J: TRBJ1-1
CDR3: CAISESGQPEAFF
DNA: TGTGCCATCAGTGAGTCGGGTCAGCCTGAAGCTTTCTTT

size: few
V: TRBV6-5
D: NA
J: TRBJ1-2
CDR3: CASRTGRKNYGYTF
DNA: TGTGCCAGCAGAACGGGGAGGAAGAACTATGGCTACACCTTC

size: once
V: TRBV7-8
D: NA
J: TRBJ2-3
CDR3: CASSGGRWGTSTDTQYF
DNA: TGTGCCAGCAGCGGTGGACGGTGGGGTACTAGCACAGATACGCAGTATTTT

size: NA
V: TRBV11-2
D: NA
J: TRBJ2-7
CDR3: CASSAPTGTTYEQYF
DNA: TGTGCCAGCAGCGCCCCGACAGGCACGACCTACGAGCAGTACTTC

size: NA
V: TRBV18
D: NA
J: TRBJ2-1
CDR3: CASSPSRDGYEQFF
DNA: TGTGCCAGCTCACCCAGCCGGGACGGTTATGAGCAGTTCTTC

size: few
V: TRBV7-2
D: NA
J: TRBJ1-1
CDR3: CASSTQLMNTEAFF
DNA: TGTGCCAGCAGCACTCAGCTTATGAACACTGAAGCTTTCTTT

size: NA
V: TRBV7-2
D: NA
J: TRBJ1-2
CDR3: CASSLDPGALGYTF
DNA: TGTGCCAGCAGCTTAGACCCCGGGGCGTTGGGCTACACCTTC

size: few
V: TRBV28
D: NA
J: TRBJ1-6
CDR3: CASSSWRDRALHF
DNA: TGTGCCAGCAGTTCCTGGCGGGATAGGGCCCTCCACTTT

size: NA
V: TRBV7-2
D: NA
J: TRBJ1-3
CDR3: CASSLVGITGNTIYF
DNA: TGTGCCAGCAGCTTAGTCGGCATAACTGGAAACACCATATATTTT

size: few
V: TRBV6-4
D: NA
J: TRBJ1-1
CDR3: CASSEGPNTEAFF
DNA: TGTGCCAGCAGTGAGGGGCCCAACACTGAAGCTTTCTTT

size: few
V: TRBV5-8
D: NA
J: TRBJ2-5
CDR3: CASSLGGGQGETQYF
DNA: TGTGCCAGCAGCTTGGGTGGCGGGCAGGGAGAGACCCAGTACTTC

size: NA
V: TRBV20-1
D: NA
J: TRBJ2-7
CDR3: CSASLSEQYF
DNA: TGCAGTGCTAGTCTGTCCGAGCAGTACTTC

size: NA
V: TRBV19
D: NA
J: TRBJ1-2
CDR3: CASMAGDDYGYTF
DNA: TGTGCCAGTATGGCAGGCGACGACTATGGCTACACCTTC

size: NA
V: TRBV5-8
D: NA
J: TRBJ2-1
CDR3: CASSAWVGSQFF
DNA: TGTGCCAGCAGCGCTTGGGTGGGGTCACAGTTCTTC

size: once
V: TRBV15
D: NA
J: TRBJ1-1
CDR3: CATSRDPRQGEAFF
DNA: TGTGCCACCAGCAGAGATCCGCGGCAGGGTGAAGCTTTCTTT

size: NA
V: TRBV28
D: NA
J: TRBJ2-7
CDR3: CASSLRLAIEQYF
DNA: TGTGCCAGCAGTTTAAGGCTAGCAATCGAGCAGTACTTC

size: once
V: TRBV28
D: NA
J: TRBJ1-6
CDR3: CASSSPIYSVWSGGSPLHF
DNA: TGTGCCAGCAGTTCACCCATCTATTCCGTCTGGAGCGGGGGGTCACCCCTCCACTTT

size: NA
V: TRBV7-8
D: TRBD2
J: TRBJ2-7
CDR3: CASSPTASGDEQYF
DNA: TGTGCCAGCAGCCCAACGGCTAGCGGCGACGAGCAGTACTTC

size: NA
V: TRBV9
D: NA
J: TRBJ2-7
CDR3: CASSVTPSSYEQYF
DNA: TGTGCCAGCAGCGTAACCCCGAGCTCCTACGAGCAGTACTTC

size: NA
V: TRBV27
D: TRBD1
J: TRBJ2-2
CDR3: CASNRQGPTGELFF
DNA: TGTGCCAGCAACCGACAGGGCCCCACCGGGGAGCTGTTTTTT

size: NA
V: TRBV25-1
D: TRBD1
J: TRBJ1-6
CDR3: CASSARTGHATYNSPLHF
DNA: TGTGCCAGCAGTGCCCGGACAGGCCACGCTACCTATAATTCACCCCTCCACTTT

size: NA
V: TRBV6-6
D: TRBD1
J: TRBJ1-2
CDR3: CASSYPGTANYGYTF
DNA: TGTGCCAGCAGTTACCCCGGGACAGCCAACTATGGCTACACCTTC

size: once
V: TRBV19
D: NA
J: TRBJ2-6
CDR3: CASSTVNTLGGANVLTF
DNA: TGTGCCAGTAGTACGGTCAATACTTTAGGTGGGGCCAACGTCCTGACTTTC

size: NA
V: TRBV7-6
D: NA
J: TRBJ1-2
CDR3: CASSPQGIYGYTF
DNA: TGTGCCAGCAGCCCCCAGGGTATCTATGGCTACACCTTC

size: NA
V: TRBV6-5
D: NA
J: TRBJ1-6
CDR3: CASSFQQGSNSPLHF
DNA: TGTGCCAGCAGCTTTCAGCAGGGGTCTAATTCACCCCTCCACTTT

size: NA
V: TRBV10-3
D: NA
J: TRBJ2-7
CDR3: CAISGRGGGSYEQYF
DNA: TGTGCCATCAGTGGACGAGGGGGGGGCAGCTACGAGCAGTACTTC

size: once
V: TRBV28
D: TRBD1
J: TRBJ1-2
CDR3: CASTAWTGLYGYTF
DNA: TGTGCCAGCACCGCATGGACAGGCCTCTATGGCTACACCTTC

size: few
V: TRBV19
D: TRBD1
J: TRBJ2-7
CDR3: CASSPRTGGYEQYF
DNA: TGTGCCAGTAGTCCTCGGACAGGGGGCTACGAGCAGTACTTC

size: NA
V: TRBV10-3
D: TRBD1
J: TRBJ1-3
CDR3: CAIRPGTASGNTIYF
DNA: TGTGCCATCAGGCCCGGGACAGCCTCTGGAAACACCATATATTTT

size: NA
V: TRBV5-1
D: TRBD2
J: TRBJ2-1
CDR3: CASMTSGTLYNEQFF
DNA: TGCGCCAGCATGACTAGCGGGACCCTGTACAATGAGCAGTTCTTC

size: NA
V: TRBV15
D: TRBD2
J: TRBJ2-1
CDR3: CATSSRLAGEQFF
DNA: TGTGCCACCAGCAGTCGACTAGCGGGGGAGCAGTTCTTC

size: NA
V: TRBV4-2
D: TRBD1
J: TRBJ1-2
CDR3: CASSQPQGANYGYTF
DNA: TGTGCCAGCAGCCAACCACAGGGGGCAAACTATGGCTACACCTTC

size: NA
V: TRBV19
D: TRBD2
J: TRBJ2-4
CDR3: CASSIGGLAVAKNIQYF
DNA: TGTGCCAGTAGTATAGGTGGACTAGCGGTAGCCAAAAACATTCAGTACTTC

size: NA
V: TRBV6-5
D: NA
J: TRBJ2-1
CDR3: CASSYGLNEQFF
DNA: TGTGCCAGCAGTTACGGGCTGAATGAGCAGTTCTTC

size: NA
V: TRBV6-4
D: NA
J: TRBJ2-3
CDR3: CASWGPRSTDTQYF
DNA: TGTGCCAGCTGGGGGCCACGCAGCACAGATACGCAGTATTTT

size: few
V: TRBV7-2
D: NA
J: TRBJ2-5
CDR3: CASIPAGHPGVAQYF
DNA: TGTGCCAGCATCCCCGCCGGGCACCCGGGCGTGGCCCAGTACTTC

size: NA
V: TRBV10-2
D: TRBD2
J: TRBJ2-7
CDR3: CASTPGSGRPPEQYF
DNA: TGCGCCAGCACCCCGGGCAGCGGGAGGCCGCCCGAGCAGTACTTC

size: once
V: TRBV7-7
D: NA
J: TRBJ2-1
CDR3: CASSSRGWDEQFF
DNA: TGTGCTAGCAGCTCCCGGGGCTGGGATGAGCAGTTCTTC

size: NA
V: TRBV28
D: NA
J: TRBJ2-6
CDR3: CASSFLGTGANVLTF
DNA: TGTGCCAGCAGTTTTTTGGGGACTGGGGCCAACGTCCTGACTTTC

size: NA
V: TRBV18
D: TRBD1
J: TRBJ1-6
CDR3: CASSPFADRADSPLHF
DNA: TGTGCCAGCTCACCCTTCGCCGACAGGGCTGATTCACCCCTCCACTTT